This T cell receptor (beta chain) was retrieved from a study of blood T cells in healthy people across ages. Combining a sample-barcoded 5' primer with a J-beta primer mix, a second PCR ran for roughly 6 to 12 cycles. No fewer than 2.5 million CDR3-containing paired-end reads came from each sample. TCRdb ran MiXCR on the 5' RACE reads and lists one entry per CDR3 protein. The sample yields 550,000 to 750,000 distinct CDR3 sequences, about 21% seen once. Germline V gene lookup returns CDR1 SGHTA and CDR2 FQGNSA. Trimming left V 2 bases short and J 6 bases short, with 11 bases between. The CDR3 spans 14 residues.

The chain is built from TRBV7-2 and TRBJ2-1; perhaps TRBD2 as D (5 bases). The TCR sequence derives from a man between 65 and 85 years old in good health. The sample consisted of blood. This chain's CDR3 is CASSLIGGPNEQFF. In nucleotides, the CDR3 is TGTGCCAGCAGCTTAATCGGAGGCCCCAATGAGCAGTTCTTC.